This T cell receptor beta chain emerged from a study of T cells after yellow fever vaccination. For the study at large: The fractions with low cell numbers were processed using SMART-Seq v4 Ultra Low Input. Regarding the study as a whole: The secondary response was weaker, and its peak arrived faster, on day 5 versus 15. The booster saw the reappearance of most primary-vaccination clones (around 96% CD4, about 85% CD8).

Making TCR cDNA involved 5'RACE template switching, which added UMIs and a universal primer site. One entry per CDR3 protein results from TCRdb running MiXCR on the 5' RACE reads. The sample holds under 500,000 distinct CDR3 sequences, around 19% seen once. This CDR3 is 16 amino acids long. CDR1 SGHKS and CDR2 YYEKEE come from the germline V gene (reference sequence). V was pared by 4 bases and J by 0 bases, with 11 bases between. Comment on this clonotype: Its antigen remains unknown.

J is TRBJ2-6 and V is TRBV5-5; possibly TRBD1 for D (5 bases). This TCR derives from a man younger than 35 who received the YFV17D yellow fever vaccine. Material: PBMCs, obtained before the yellow fever booster vaccination. Written as DNA, the CDR3 is TGTGCCAGCAGCCCACAGGTTAGCTCTGGGGCCAACGTCCTGACTTTC. It encodes CASSPQVSSGANVLTF.